This section outlines one T cell receptor beta chain sequence together with its context. The data were taken from a study of T cell changes during pregnancy in multiple sclerosis. Sequencing was performed with immunoSEQ multiplex PCR; in TCRdb, only in-frame clones are kept and a portion is missing. The repertoire has about 62,000 clones, roughly nine tenths of them found once; the top ten carry 2% to 3%. The germline gives CDR1 KGHSH, CDR2 LQKENI. V trimming: 2 bases; J trimming: 8 bases; junction bases outside the gene matches: 12. This CDR3 spans 17 amino acids. This rearrangement joins TRBV18 to TRBJ2-1; the match to TRBD1 covers 10 bases. This clonotype was sampled from a female donor with multiple sclerosis, enrolled in a pregnancy study. Sample: peripheral blood, taken in the first trimester of pregnancy. CDR3 sequence (DNA): TGTGCCAGCTCACCAAGGTTGACGGGACAGGGGTACTATGAGCAGTTCTTC. Encoded protein: CASSPRLTGQGYYEQFF.